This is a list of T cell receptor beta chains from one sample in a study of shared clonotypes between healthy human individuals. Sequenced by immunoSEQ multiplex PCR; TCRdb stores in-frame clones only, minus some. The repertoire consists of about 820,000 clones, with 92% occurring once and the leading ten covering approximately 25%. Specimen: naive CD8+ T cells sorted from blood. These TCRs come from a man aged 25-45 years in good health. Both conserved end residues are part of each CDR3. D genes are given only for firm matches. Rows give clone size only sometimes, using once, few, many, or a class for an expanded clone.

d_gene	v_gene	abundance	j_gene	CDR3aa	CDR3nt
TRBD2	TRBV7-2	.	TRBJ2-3	CASATLAGTDTQYF	TGTGCCAGCGCAACCCTAGCGGGTACAGATACGCAGTATTTT
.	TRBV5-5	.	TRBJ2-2	CASSLTSGANTGELFF	TGTGCCAGCAGCTTGACCAGCGGAGCAAACACCGGGGAGCTGTTTTTT
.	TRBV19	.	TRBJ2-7	CASSSPGYEQYF	TGTGCCAGTAGTTCCCCAGGGTACGAGCAGTACTTC
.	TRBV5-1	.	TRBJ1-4	CASSSVGPPGIEKLFF	TGCGCCAGCAGCTCCGTGGGCCCGCCTGGGATTGAAAAACTGTTTTTT
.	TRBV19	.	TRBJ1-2	CASSLGRGIYGYTF	TGTGCCAGTAGTCTAGGGAGAGGCATCTATGGCTACACCTTC
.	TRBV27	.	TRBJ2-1	CASSYVELTRGYNEQFF	TGTGCCAGCAGTTATGTGGAGCTAACTAGGGGCTACAATGAGCAGTTCTTC
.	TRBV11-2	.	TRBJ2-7	CASTLNQGQYF	TGTGCCAGCACCCTGAACCAGGGACAGTACTTC
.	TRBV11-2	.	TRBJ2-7	CASSLGSGRAYEQYF	TGTGCCAGCAGCTTAGGTAGCGGTCGAGCCTACGAGCAGTACTTC
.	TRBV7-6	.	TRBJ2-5	CASSQDSQETQYF	TGTGCCAGCAGCCAGGATTCACAAGAGACCCAGTACTTC
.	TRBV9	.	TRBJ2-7	CASSASTRTLSYEQYF	TGTGCCAGCAGCGCCTCGACTCGGACACTCTCCTACGAGCAGTACTTC
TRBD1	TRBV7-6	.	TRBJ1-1	CASSLGQGETEAFF	TGTGCCAGCAGCTTAGGACAGGGGGAAACTGAAGCTTTCTTT
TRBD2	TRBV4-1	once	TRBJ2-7	CASTQSAGGRVYEQYF	TGCGCCAGCACGCAGTCGGCGGGAGGCCGTGTTTACGAGCAGTACTTC